This note documents a single TCR beta chain sequence. Its antigen is unknown. Trimming left V 4 bases short and J 0 bases short, with 10 bases between. Germline V gene sequence: CDR1 SGHVS, CDR2 FQNEAQ. The CDR3 consists of 14 residues. The data are from a study of T cells in localized non-small cell lung cancer. Study results and caveats: Longer overall survival accompanied higher blood T cell density. Of the tissues analyzed, uninvolved adjacent lung showed maximal T cell clonality, greater than tumor. Appearances in adjacent lung were noted for a median 57 of the top 100 tumor clones. Sequencing, confined to only one tumor region, leaves heterogeneity possible.

TCRdb's copy holds only in-frame clones and misses some; the assay was immunoSEQ multiplex PCR. Of 40,000 or so clones listed, approximately 83% are singletons. The receptor's source is a man aged 35-69 years with stage I lung adenocarcinoma. The source was peripheral blood, collected before any cancer treatment. This chain joins TRBV7-8 and TRBJ2-7, with a possible D match to TRBD2 (5 bases). As DNA, the CDR3 is TGTGCCAGCAGCTCCAGCGCGGGCTCCTACGAGCAGTACTTC. It specifies CASSSSAGSYEQYF.